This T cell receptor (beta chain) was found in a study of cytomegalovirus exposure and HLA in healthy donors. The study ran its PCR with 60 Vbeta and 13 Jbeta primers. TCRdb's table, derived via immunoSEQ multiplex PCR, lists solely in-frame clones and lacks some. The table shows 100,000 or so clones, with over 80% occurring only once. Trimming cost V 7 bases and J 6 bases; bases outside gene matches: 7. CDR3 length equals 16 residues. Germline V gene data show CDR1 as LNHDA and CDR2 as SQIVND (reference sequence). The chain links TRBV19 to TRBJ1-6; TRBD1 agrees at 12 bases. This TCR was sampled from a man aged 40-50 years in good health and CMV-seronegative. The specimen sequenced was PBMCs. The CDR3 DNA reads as TGTGCCAGTAAGGGGACAGGGGGCGCGAGTAATTCACCCCTCCACTTT. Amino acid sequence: CASKGTGGASNSPLHF.